This is a list of T cell receptor beta chains from one sample in a study of blood T cell repertoires in COVID-19. Generated by immunoSEQ multiplex PCR, the TCRdb table keeps only in-frame clones and is missing some. The sample lists 130,000 to 150,000 clones, approximately 90% occurring once. Material: peripheral blood. These receptors were obtained from a human donor in a cohort sampled during active COVID-19. Both conserved end residues are part of each CDR3. The order of the fields is clone size, J gene, D gene, V gene, CDR3 protein, CDR3 DNA. A D gene is named only where the DNA matches it firmly. Clone size is stated in some rows and not others, as once, few, many or a class when expanded.

>NA|TRBJ2-3|TRBD2|TRBV7-9
CASSVGLAGDHTQYF
TGTGCCAGCAGCGTAGGACTAGCGGGGGACCATACGCAGTATTTT
>NA|TRBJ2-3|TRBD2|TRBV13
CASSSGTSRGDTQYF
TGTGCCAGCAGCTCGGGGACTAGCAGAGGAGATACGCAGTATTTT
>NA|TRBJ2-3|NA|TRBV24-1
CATSDGAPRYTQYF
TGTGCCACCAGTGATGGGGCACCCCGGTATACGCAGTATTTT
>few|TRBJ1-5|NA|TRBV7-2
CASSQASNQPQHF
TGTGCCAGCAGCCAAGCCAGCAATCAGCCCCAGCATTTT
>NA|TRBJ2-3|TRBD2|TRBV20-1
CSASQMASGPLSTDTQYF
TGCAGTGCTAGTCAAATGGCTAGCGGGCCCCTAAGCACAGATACGCAGTATTTT
>NA|TRBJ2-7|TRBD1|TRBV4-1
CASSQDTNPLGTGYEQYF
TGCGCCAGCAGCCAAGATACCAACCCTCTCGGGACAGGTTACGAGCAGTACTTC
>NA|TRBJ2-1|NA|TRBV6-5
CASRLSSYNEQFF
TGTGCCAGTCGACTGAGCTCCTACAATGAGCAGTTCTTC
>once|TRBJ2-7|NA|TRBV5-5
CASSRTQQGMRSYEQYF
TGTGCCAGCAGCCGGACCCAACAGGGAATGAGGTCCTACGAGCAGTACTTC
>NA|TRBJ2-3|NA|TRBV5-6
CASSLYGQSTSTDTQYF
TGTGCCAGCAGCTTGTATGGACAATCAACCTCCACAGATACGCAGTATTTT
>NA|TRBJ1-5|NA|TRBV2
CASREGDTGNQPQHF
TGTGCCAGCAGGGAAGGGGACACCGGGAATCAGCCCCAGCATTTT
>once|TRBJ2-1|TRBD2|TRBV29-1
CSVLSGGASYNEQFF
TGCAGCGTTTTAAGCGGGGGGGCAAGCTACAATGAGCAGTTCTTC
>NA|TRBJ2-3|TRBD2|TRBV2
CASRETSGGETDTQYF
TGTGCCAGCAGGGAGACTAGCGGGGGAGAAACAGATACGCAGTATTTT
>NA|TRBJ2-4|NA|TRBV15
CATSRGQAVGNIQYF
TGTGCCACCAGCAGAGGACAGGCGGTCGGTAACATTCAGTACTTC
>NA|TRBJ2-7|NA|TRBV5-6
CASSLREGQYEQYF
TGTGCCAGCAGCTTGAGGGAAGGACAATACGAGCAGTACTTC
>NA|TRBJ1-1|NA|TRBV15
CATSRQNTEAFF
TGTGCCACCAGCAGACAGAACACTGAAGCTTTCTTT
>few|TRBJ1-5|NA|TRBV2
CASSETDSNQPQHF
TGTGCCAGCAGTGAAACAGATAGCAATCAGCCCCAGCATTTT
>NA|TRBJ2-7|TRBD1|TRBV5-8
CASSSTGVYYEQYF
TGTGCCAGCAGCTCGACAGGGGTCTACTACGAGCAGTACTTC
>NA|TRBJ1-5|NA|TRBV7-8
CASSLARVGQPQHF
TGTGCCAGCAGCTTAGCCCGGGTTGGTCAGCCCCAGCATTTT
>NA|TRBJ1-3|NA|TRBV6-5
CASSLGLRSGNTIYF
TGTGCCAGCAGTTTGGGACTGCGCTCTGGAAACACCATATATTTT
>NA|TRBJ2-2|NA|TRBV7-2
CASRDSANTGELFF
TGTGCCAGCAGGGACAGCGCGAACACCGGGGAGCTGTTTTTT
>NA|TRBJ1-4|NA|TRBV5-1
CASSPQGSNEKLFF
TGCGCCAGCAGCCCCCAGGGGTCTAATGAAAAACTGTTTTTT
>few|TRBJ1-1|NA|TRBV7-7
CASSLGHIYRERRSAFF
TGTGCTAGCAGCTTAGGCCATATCTACAGGGAGAGGCGGAGTGCTTTCTTT
>NA|TRBJ1-4|TRBD1|TRBV3-1/TRBV3-2
CASGQGRANEKLFF
TGTGCCAGCGGACAGGGGAGAGCTAATGAAAAACTGTTTTTT
>few|TRBJ1-6|NA|TRBV10-1
CASFGAGVSSYNSPLHF
TGCGCCAGCTTTGGTGCAGGGGTGAGCTCCTATAATTCACCCCTCCACTTT
>NA|TRBJ2-5|TRBD1|TRBV6-1
CASSEQVTGWETQYF
TGTGCCAGCAGTGAACAGGTGACAGGGTGGGAGACCCAGTACTTC
>once|TRBJ2-5|NA|TRBV29-1
CSANPRTPVETQYF
TGCAGCGCCAACCCCCGGACACCCGTGGAGACCCAGTACTTC
>NA|TRBJ2-2|NA|TRBV10-3
CAIKSEAVTGELFF
TGTGCCATCAAATCCGAGGCGGTCACCGGGGAGCTGTTTTTT
>NA|TRBJ2-1|TRBD2|TRBV6-5
CAAGGGAYNEQFF
TGTGCCGCTGGCGGGGGGGCCTACAATGAGCAGTTCTTC